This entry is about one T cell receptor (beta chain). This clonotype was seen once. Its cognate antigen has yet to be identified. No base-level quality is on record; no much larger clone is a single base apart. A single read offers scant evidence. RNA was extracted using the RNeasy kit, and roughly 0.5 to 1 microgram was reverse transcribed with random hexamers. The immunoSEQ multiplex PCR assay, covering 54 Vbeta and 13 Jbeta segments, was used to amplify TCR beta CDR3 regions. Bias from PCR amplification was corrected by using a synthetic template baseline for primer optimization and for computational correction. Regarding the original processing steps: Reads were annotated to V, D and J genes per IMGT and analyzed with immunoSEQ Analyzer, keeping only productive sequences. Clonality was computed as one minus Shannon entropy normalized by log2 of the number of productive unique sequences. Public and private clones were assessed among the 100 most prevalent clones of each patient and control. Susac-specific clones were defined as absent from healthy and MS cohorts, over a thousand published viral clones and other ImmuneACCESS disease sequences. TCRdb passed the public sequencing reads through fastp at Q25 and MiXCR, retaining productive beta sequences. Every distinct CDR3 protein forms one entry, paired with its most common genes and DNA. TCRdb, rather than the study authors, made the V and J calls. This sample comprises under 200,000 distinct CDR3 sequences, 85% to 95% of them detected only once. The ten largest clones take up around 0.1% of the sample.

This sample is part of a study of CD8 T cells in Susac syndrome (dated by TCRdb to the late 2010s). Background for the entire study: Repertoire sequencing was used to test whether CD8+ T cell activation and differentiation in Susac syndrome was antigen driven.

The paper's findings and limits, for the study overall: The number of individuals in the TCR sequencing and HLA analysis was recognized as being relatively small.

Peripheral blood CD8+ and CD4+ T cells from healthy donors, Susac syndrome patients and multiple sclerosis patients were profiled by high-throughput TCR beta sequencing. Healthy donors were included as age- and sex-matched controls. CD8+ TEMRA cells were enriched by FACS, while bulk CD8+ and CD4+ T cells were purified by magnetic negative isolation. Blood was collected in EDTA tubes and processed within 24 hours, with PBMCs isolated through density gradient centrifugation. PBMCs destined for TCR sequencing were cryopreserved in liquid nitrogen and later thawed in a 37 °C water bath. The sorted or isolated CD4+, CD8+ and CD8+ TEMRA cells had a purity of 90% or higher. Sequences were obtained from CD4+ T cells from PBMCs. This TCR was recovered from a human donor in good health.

The CDR3 protein is CSVVDRGDYGYTF. The DNA sequence is given as TGCAGCGTGGTAGACAGGGGGGACTATGGCTACACCTTC. The chain is made from TRBV29-1 and TRBJ1-2, with 9 bases in between that match TRBD1. CDR1 and CDR2 were assigned from the germline V gene as SQVTM and ANQGSEA. Trimming removed 6 bases from V and 3 bases from J; the gene matches leave 5 bases unexplained. The CDR3 sequence holds 13 residues, the cysteine and phenylalanine included. The read is trimmed to its CDR3 DNA, 39 bases read in frame from base 1.